What follows is one TCR beta chain and its context. The specificity of this receptor is unknown. No qualities accompany the bases; no much larger clone lies one base away. Libraries were constructed by the immunoSEQ multiplex PCR assay. The original methods were these. A statistical classification framework was built to diagnose cytomegalovirus status from the catalog of TCR beta chain sequences. TCRdb re-hosts the immuneACCESS table, in-frame sequences only. Its copies lack some clones; in the studies checked, an unresolved V gene accounts for under half of them, and the cause for the rest is not known. V and J calls and clone size follow that table, whereas D and trimming were derived from the DNA. This sample is represented by 160,000 or so clones; 88% of them were singletons. The ten largest clones represent under 3% of the sample. The sample originates from a study of cytomegalovirus exposure and HLA in healthy donors (dated by TCRdb to 2015 to 2018). Study-wide context: The approximately 710 repertoires of the first cohort and the 95 to 150 validation repertoires were produced on the same platform, according to a later analysis. The study aimed to test whether cataloging public T cell receptors could reveal signatures of past pathogen exposure. Besides the first cohort of around 670 subjects, a separate validation cohort made up of roughly 120 different subjects was used. To predict cytomegalovirus infection status, the study brought together high-throughput TCR immunosequencing, statistical association of individual TCRs with disease status, and machine learning.

The germline V gene supplies CDR1 SGHRS and CDR2 YFSETQ. The cysteine opens and the phenylalanine closes a CDR3 of 14 amino acids. The CDR3 DNA has 42 bases and is translated from base 1. V is pruned by 4 bases and J by 6 bases, leaving 3 bases of the junction without a gene match. Donors formed part of the validation cohort, which comprised 120 subjects and was distinct from the first cohort of 550 to 850 subjects. Results the study describes overall, beyond this receptor: Cytomegalovirus status was reported to be diagnosed by the classifier with high specificity and sensitivity in both the original and validation cohorts. In a later analysis, TCRs clustered in the first cohort were found to also tend to co-occur in the roughly 120 validation repertoires, with roughly 93% of cluster scores above 0. In the study, approximately 150 TCR beta chains were listed as associated with cytomegalovirus. Three of the identified cytomegalovirus-associated TCR beta chains were confirmed in vitro to be specific for cytomegalovirus antigens. The validation cohort had no HLA typing available for a later analysis, so co-occurrence within that cohort was assessed over all 130 or so repertoires. The authors suggested that the approach could potentially be generalized to other disease states and immunological phenotypes. Most TCR sequences were observed very rarely across donors, whereas some public TCRs were present in many individuals.

The sequenced sample was PBMCs. This TCR came from a man between 18 and 35 years old in good health and CMV-seronegative. The rearrangement joined TRBV5-1 to TRBJ2-4; TRBD1 lines up with 11 middle nucleotides. The DNA reads as follows: TGCGCCAGCAGCCCCGGGACAGGGGGAAACATTCAGTACTTC. It is translated as CASSPGTGGNIQYF.